Included here is one TCR beta chain sequence, with context. This specimen includes other DNA sequences encoding the same CDR3. With 0 bases removed from V and 6 bases from J, the gap between germline ends came to 6 bases. The CDR3 is 13 residues long. Germline V gene sequence: CDR1 LGHDT, CDR2 YNNKEL (reference sequence). Source study methods: Amplification of reference gene primers was used by the study to estimate nucleated cell counts. Produced via immunoSEQ multiplex PCR; TCRdb's table is partial and in-frame only. The DNA was the basis for D and trimming; V, J and clone size are from that table. The data hold about 150,000 clones, with around four fifths observed a single time. The sample is drawn from a study of blood T cell repertoires in COVID-19. Study-level information: T cells, B-cell-depleted T cells, or PBMCs provided the cDNA or gDNA that served as material.

Membership in each cohort depended on participant-reported clinical history. The sequenced sample consisted of PBMCs or T cells enriched from blood (not recorded which). The source is a woman between 40 and 55 years old who had recovered from COVID-19. The rearrangement links TRBV3-1 (or the pseudogene TRBV3-2) to TRBJ1-5; TRBD1 might be the D (5 bases). The CDR3 coding sequence is TGTGCCAGCAGCCAAGAAAGGGGTCAGCCCCAGCATTTT. It yields the protein CASSQERGQPQHF.